The 15 T cell receptor beta chains presented below share a single source sample, sequenced in a study of regulatory T cells in long-lasting Graves disease. The TCR beta library used iRepertoire HTBI primers with Arm-PCR amplification of CDR3. From the multiplex PCR reads, TCRdb called clonotypes with MiXCR, one entry per CDR3 protein. This table holds approximately 500,000 distinct CDR3 sequences, roughly 21% found once. As for time point: persistent/refractory GD, antithyroid drugs over 5 years with positive TRAb. The authors made the TCR library using RNA they extracted from PBMCs. The sequencing here drew on peripheral blood mononuclear cells (PBMCs), taken when the disease was refractory, from a patient treated with antithyroid drugs. The source is a female donor with Graves disease.

This clonotype has just a few counts. The CDR3 is CAWDAGSYEQYF. The CDR3 DNA sequence: TGTGCCTGGGACGCCGGCTCCTACGAGCAGTACTTC. This rearrangement joins TRBV30 to TRBJ2-7, with no clear D. V lost 5 bases and J lost 0, with 8 bases in between. Germline CDR1 and CDR2: GTSNPN and SVGIG (reference sequence). This CDR3 region has 12 residues.

This CDR3 is CASSPIQGGGKYEQYF. Here the CDR3 DNA reads TGTGCCAGCAGCCCCATCCAGGGCGGGGGGAAGTACGAGCAGTACTTC. The gene calls are TRBV4-2 and TRBJ2-7; 8 bases are shared with TRBD2. This CDR3 spans 16 amino acids. V gave up 4 bases and J gave up 4 bases; unmatched junction bases: 12. Germline values: CDR1 LGHNA, CDR2 YNFKEQ.

This clonotype was detected many times. The rearrangement uses TRBV6-1 and TRBJ2-5; TRBD2 agrees at 14 bases. CDR3 length equals 14 residues. Germline CDR1 reads MNHNS; CDR2 reads SASEGT. J was trimmed by 13 bases and V by 6 bases; bases with no gene match: 10. The CDR3 DNA is TGTGCCAGCAGCGAGACTAGCGGGAGGGTCCGCCCGTACTTC. It specifies CASSETSGRVRPYF.

The V and J genes are TRBV29-1 and TRBJ1-2; D possibly corresponds to TRBD1 (5 bases). CDR3 length: 14 amino acids. Germline values: CDR1 SQVTM, CDR2 ANQGSEA. V dropped 0 bases and J dropped 3 bases, with 11 bases sitting between them. The CDR3 DNA follows: TGCAGCGTTGAAGATCTGGGGGGGGACTATGGCTACACCTTC. Its translation: CSVEDLGGDYGYTF.

This clonotype was detected many times. The chain joins TRBV20-1 to TRBJ1-4, with D perhaps matching TRBD1 (5 bases). Between the trimmed V and J ends, which lost 1 base and 5 bases, there was a span of 14 bases. Germline V gene lookup returns CDR1 DFQATT and CDR2 SNEGSKA (reference sequence). There are 15 residues in the CDR3. The CDR3 bases are TGCAGTGCTAGAGGCGTAGGGGTAGGGAATGAAAAACTGTTTTTT. Translation gives CSARGVGVGNEKLFF.

This clonotype was seen ten or more times. The V call is TRBV28, the J call TRBJ1-5, with 11 bases lining up with TRBD1. Unmatched junction bases numbered 6, after V lost 6 bases and J lost 2 bases. Germline V gene lookup returns CDR1 MDHEN and CDR2 SYDVKM. There are 16 residues in the CDR3. The CDR3 spells CASRDRGRGGNQPQHF. The CDR3 DNA is TGTGCCAGCAGGGACAGGGGGCGAGGTGGCAATCAGCCCCAGCATTTT.

This clonotype was seen only a few times. The chain has TRBV7-2 and TRBJ2-7, with TRBD1 matching 10 bases. Per germline, CDR1 SGHTA and CDR2 FQGNSA. This CDR3 contains 14 residues. The ends lost 6 bases at V and 2 bases at J; junction bases unmatched: 4. The CDR3 DNA sequence: TGTGCCAGCAGTGGACAGGGGGGAGCCTACGAGCAGTACTTC. This codes for CASSGQGGAYEQYF.

In nucleotides, the CDR3 is TGTGCCAGCAGCTTCGGAAGGGGGCTCACTGAAGCTTTCTTT. Protein sequence: CASSFGRGLTEAFF. J is TRBJ1-1 and V is TRBV7-9, with 7 bases matching TRBD1. CDR3 length: 14 amino acids. Germline V lookup: CDR1 SEHNR, CDR2 FQNEAQ (reference sequence). V gave up 3 bases and J gave up 4 bases; unmatched junction bases: 5. Combining the CDR3 with reference TRBV7-9 and TRBJ1-1 gives the whole variable domain DTGVSQNPRHKITKRGQNVTFRCDPISEHNRLYWYRQTLGQGPEFLTYFQNEAQLEKSRLLSDRFSAERPKGSFSTLEIQRTEQGDSAMYLCASSFGRGLTEAFFGQGTRLTVV.

This clonotype was counted between two and nine times. The chain combines TRBV5-1 with TRBJ1-5; 9 bases map to TRBD1. V was pared by 4 bases and J by 7 bases, with 6 bases of the junction left unmatched. The CDR3 sequence is 14 residues long. CDR1 and CDR2 (germline): SGHRS, YFSETQ. CDR3 bases: TGCGCCAGCAGCCGGGGACAGGGAGAACAGCCCCAGCATTTT. The encoded protein is CASSRGQGEQPQHF.

The chain employs TRBV29-1 and TRBJ1-3, with TRBD1 as a possible D gene (5 bases). This CDR3 region has 14 residues. The germline gives CDR1 SQVTM, CDR2 ANQGSEA. Trimming cost V 2 bases and J 0 bases, with 8 bases left between them. CDR3 sequence: CSVEQTASGNTIYF. The CDR3 nucleotides read TGCAGCGTTGAACAGACAGCCTCTGGAAACACCATATATTTT.

This clonotype was counted at least ten times. This chain uses TRBV7-9 with TRBJ1-6, with no clear D. The CDR3 totals 13 residues. Germline V lookup: CDR1 SEHNR, CDR2 FQNEAQ (reference sequence). The ends were cut back, 8 bases at V and 6 bases at J, with 11 bases in the middle. CDR3 DNA: TGTGCCAGCCGGAACAGTCCTAATTCACCCCTCCACTTT. Amino acids: CASRNSPNSPLHF.

Many counts were recorded for this clonotype. This chain joins TRBV28 and TRBJ2-7; D ambiguous. The CDR3 length is 11 residues. The V gene's germline CDR1 is MDHEN and CDR2 SYDVKM. Trimming shortened V by 4 bases and J by 6 bases, and 7 bases separated the two germline ends. The CDR3 here is CASSSITEQYF. Here the CDR3 DNA reads TGTGCCAGCAGTTCTATTACCGAGCAGTACTTC.

The CDR3 sequence: CASSLNPFSEAFF. CDR3 coding DNA: TGTGCCAGCAGTTTAAACCCCTTCTCTGAAGCTTTCTTT. The rearrangement joins TRBV28 to TRBJ1-1; no definite D call. The CDR3 runs 13 residues. Germline CDR1 and CDR2: MDHEN and SYDVKM. With 2 bases removed from V and 6 bases from J, the gap between germline ends came to 10 bases.

This clonotype has a handful of counts. The rearrangement uses TRBV19 and TRBJ1-5; 8 bases are a match to TRBD1. This CDR3 has 15 amino acids. From germline, CDR1 is LNHDA and CDR2 SQIVND (reference sequence). After removal of 5 bases from V and 6 bases from J, the junction contained 9 bases not matched to a gene. The CDR3 region is CASSPARQGTQPQHF. The CDR3 DNA is TGTGCCAGTAGTCCCGCACGACAGGGGACTCAGCCCCAGCATTTT.

This clonotype occurred a few times. This sequence joins TRBV24-1 and TRBJ2-7; the D gene is possibly TRBD2 (7 bases). Trimming removed 9 bases at V and 1 base at J, with 9 bases between. From germline, CDR1 is KGHDR and CDR2 SFDVKD. There are 12 residues in the CDR3. Here the CDR3 reads CATGGASYEQYF. The CDR3 DNA sequence: TGTGCCACCGGGGGGGCATCCTACGAGCAGTACTTC.